The 17 T cell receptor beta chains reported below all come from one sample, sequenced in a study of T cell changes during pregnancy in multiple sclerosis (dated by TCRdb to about 2019). The library was obtained by the immunoSEQ multiplex PCR assay. TCRdb re-hosts the immuneACCESS table, in-frame sequences only. Its copies lack some clones; in the studies checked, an unresolved V gene accounts for under half of them, and the cause for the rest is not known. The sample table holds about 21,000 clones, of which 75% to 95% were seen once. The top ten clones comprise 0.55% to 0.7% of the sample. The sample was CD4+ T cells from peripheral blood mononuclear cells, taken in the third trimester of pregnancy. The receptors stem from a female donor with multiple sclerosis, enrolled in a pregnancy study.

In DNA, the CDR3 is TGTGCCAGCAGCTCGGGCGGGACGACCGACAGCGAAAATTCACCCCTCCACTTT. Its protein is CASSSGGTTDSENSPLHF. This chain links TRBV7-2 with TRBJ1-6; maybe TRBD1 (5 bases). Trimming took off 4 bases at V and 7 bases at J, with 23 bases between the two ends. The CDR3 runs 18 residues. Germline-derived CDR1 and CDR2 are SGHTA and FQGNSA.

The J gene is TRBJ1-6, the V gene TRBV5-6; possibly TRBD1 for D (6 bases). This CDR3 contains 17 residues. The V end lost 1 base, the J end lost 0 bases, and 11 bases lay between the germline ends. CDR1 and CDR2 (germline): SGHDT, YYEEEE. The CDR3 DNA reads as TGTGCCAGCAGCTTGAGTGGGGGCCTCTCCTATAATTCACCCCTCCACTTT. It codes for CASSLSGGLSYNSPLHF.

V usage is TRBV30 and J usage is TRBJ1-3, with D possibly TRBD1 on 6 matching bases. The germline CDR1 and CDR2 sequences are GTSNPN and SVGIG (reference sequence). With 3 bases removed from V and 3 bases from J, the gap between germline ends came to 15 bases. The CDR3 is 15 amino acids. Here the CDR3 reads CAWSPPGDIGNTIYF. For the CDR3, the DNA is TGTGCCTGGAGCCCACCAGGGGATATTGGAAACACCATATATTTT.

This rearrangement joins TRBV6-1 to TRBJ1-3, with D possibly being TRBD1 (5 bases). Germline V gene sequence: CDR1 MNHNS, CDR2 SASEGT. The germline V and J ends were trimmed by 6 bases and 4 bases, with 10 bases remaining between them. The CDR3 is 13 amino acids. Here the CDR3 reads CASRGVAGNTIYF. CDR3 DNA: TGTGCCAGCAGAGGGGTGGCCGGAAACACCATATATTTT.

The CDR3: CASSYRDREPQYF. Here the CDR3 DNA reads TGCGCCAGCAGCTACCGGGACAGGGAGCCGCAGTACTTC. This rearrangement joins TRBV5-1 to TRBJ2-7, with TRBD1 matching over 9 bases. The CDR3 sequence is 13 residues long. Per germline, CDR1 SGHRS and CDR2 YFSETQ. Unmatched junction bases numbered 7, after V lost 3 bases and J lost 9 bases.

The chain carries TRBV10-2 and TRBJ1-2, with TRBD1 matching 9 bases. V trimming: 7 bases; J trimming: 1 base; junction bases outside the gene matches: 4. This CDR3 comprises 14 residues. The V gene's germline CDR1 is WSHSY and CDR2 SAAADI. CDR3 residues: CASMTDRGNYGYTF. The CDR3 DNA follows: TGCGCCAGCATGACGGACAGGGGTAACTATGGCTACACCTTC.

V is TRBV5-4 and J is TRBJ1-3, with D perhaps TRBD1 (6 bases). V gave up 3 bases and J gave up 7 bases, with 11 bases separating them. This CDR3 is 13 amino acids long. Looked up from germline, CDR1 is SGHNT and CDR2 is YYREEE (reference sequence). CDR3 in DNA: TGTGCCAGCAGCTCACAGGGAATTAACACCATATATTTT. Its translation: CASSSQGINTIYF.

This rearrangement joins TRBV18 to TRBJ2-6; D not resolved. V was clipped by 3 bases and J by 0 bases, with 12 bases between them. From germline, CDR1 is KGHSH and CDR2 LQKENI. This CDR3 region has 17 residues. The CDR3 sequence is CASSPRPVNSGANVLTF. The CDR3 DNA follows: TGTGCCAGCTCACCCCGCCCAGTGAACTCTGGGGCCAACGTCCTGACTTTC.

The J gene is TRBJ2-1, the V gene TRBV5-1; 7 bases agree with TRBD1. The germline V gene has CDR1 SGHRS and CDR2 YFSETQ. This CDR3 comprises 15 residues. V dropped 0 bases and J dropped 8; count of bases not matched to a gene: 8. Here the CDR3 reads CASSLGTGVNYEQFF. CDR3 sequence (DNA): TGCGCCAGCAGCTTGGGAACAGGGGTGAATTATGAGCAGTTCTTC.

The chain employs TRBV19 and TRBJ1-5, with D perhaps matching TRBD1 (6 bases). The CDR3 has 13 residues. The germline V gene has CDR1 LNHDA and CDR2 SQIVND (reference sequence). V lost 5 bases and J lost 3, with 8 bases in between. The CDR3 sequence: CASSGGFNQPQHF. CDR3 in DNA: TGTGCCAGTAGTGGGGGCTTCAATCAGCCCCAGCATTTT.

DNA for the CDR3: TGTGCCAGCAGCTCCTACAGGGGGCTTCAGCAACTGTTTTTT. It yields the protein CASSSYRGLQQLFF. This chain connects TRBV11-2 to TRBJ1-4; TRBD1 agrees at 9 bases. Germline CDR1 is SGHAT and CDR2 is FQNNGV. This CDR3 is built from 14 residues. The ends lost 4 bases at V and 12 bases at J; junction bases unmatched: 9.

J is TRBJ1-1 and V is TRBV27, with TRBD1 matching 8 bases. Germline CDR1 and CDR2: MNHEY and SMNVEV (reference sequence). J gave up 6 bases and V 5 bases, and 8 bases lay outside the gene matches. The CDR3 spans 14 residues. The CDR3 spells CASSDRQGRAEAFF. DNA of the CDR3: TGTGCCAGCAGTGATCGACAGGGGAGGGCTGAAGCTTTCTTT.

The rearrangement uses TRBV30 and TRBJ1-1; 8 positions agree with TRBD1. Germline V lookup: CDR1 GTSNPN, CDR2 SVGIG (reference sequence). With V trimmed by 5 bases and J by 1 base, 9 bases remained unmatched. This CDR3 contains 15 residues. The CDR3 is CAWARAGTGNTEAFF. The CDR3 region has the DNA TGTGCCTGGGCCCGGGCCGGGACAGGGAACACTGAAGCTTTCTTT.

The V gene is TRBV28, the J gene TRBJ1-2; 7 bases map to TRBD1. V trimming: 4 bases; J trimming: 6 bases; junction bases outside the gene matches: 11. Germline CDR1 MDHEN, CDR2 SYDVKM. The CDR3 loop spans 15 amino acids. The CDR3 loop reads CASSSHRGSVNGYTF. The DNA of the CDR3 is TGTGCCAGCAGTTCCCACAGGGGATCGGTGAATGGCTACACCTTC.

The genes are TRBV30 and TRBJ1-6; D ambiguous. Trimming removed 0 bases from V and 6 bases from J, with 9 bases in between. Germline V gives CDR1 GTSNPN, CDR2 SVGIG (reference sequence). This CDR3 region has 14 residues. The CDR3 DNA reads as TGTGCCTGGAGTGTACCACAGACTAATTCACCCCTCCACTTT. Its protein is CAWSVPQTNSPLHF.

V and J are TRBV2 and TRBJ1-1; the D is unclear. Germline V gene lookup returns CDR1 SNHLY and CDR2 FYNNEI. The CDR3 loop spans 12 amino acids. V dropped 5 bases and J dropped 5 bases, with 9 bases sitting between them. This CDR3 reads CASSYELTEAFF. The CDR3 bases are TGTGCCAGCAGTTACGAGCTAACTGAAGCTTTCTTT.

This chain joins TRBV30 and TRBJ1-6, with D maybe TRBD1 (6 bases). The V end lost 0 bases, the J end lost 10 bases, and 13 bases lay between the germline ends. The CDR3 runs 14 residues. The germline V gene has CDR1 GTSNPN and CDR2 SVGIG (reference sequence). The CDR3 loop reads CAWSVIRGGSPLHF. CDR3 sequence (DNA): TGTGCCTGGAGTGTAATCAGGGGAGGGTCACCCCTCCACTTT.